The TCR beta chain under discussion was sequenced for a study of CD8 T cells in Susac syndrome. Study conclusions and caveats: The authors acknowledged that their TCR sequencing and HLA analysis involved a relatively small number of individuals.

Random hexamers were used to reverse transcribe an amount of about 0.45 to 1 ug RNA. Via MiXCR, TCRdb re-called the immunoSEQ multiplex PCR reads, giving one row per CDR3 protein. The sample lists about 150,000 distinct CDR3 sequences, more than 95% occurring once. The ends lost 5 bases at V and 8 bases at J; junction bases unmatched: 9. CDR3 length: 15 residues. Details on this clonotype: Its antigen remains unidentified.

Sequencing of TCR beta was performed on blood CD8+ T cells and on blood CD4+ T cells. The sample taken for sequencing was CD4+ T cells from PBMCs. V is TRBV12-3 or TRBV12-4 and J is TRBJ1-5, with 10 bases fitting TRBD1. This TCR derives from a human donor with Susac syndrome. Here the CDR3 reads CASSLGDRGREPQHF. DNA of the CDR3: TGTGCCAGCAGTCTGGGGGACAGGGGAAGGGAGCCCCAGCATTTT.